Here is one TCR beta chain with its context. Its antigen is unknown. Donation came from healthy HIV-negative adults that had no recent acute infections or vaccinations. Data came from immunoSEQ multiplex PCR; TCRdb stores just in-frame clones and leaves some out. The data show about 1 million clones, about 77% seen once. The record originates from a study of shared clonotypes between healthy human individuals. Germline V gene data show CDR1 as SGHTA and CDR2 as FQGTGA. V was clipped by 4 bases and J by 9 bases, with 15 bases between them. This CDR3 has 13 amino acids. Study results and limitations: Since donors were few, the genetic and exposure-history diversity represented was limited. Estimated clonotype richness was generally higher in naive than memory subsets.

Sequencing used memory CD4+ T cells sorted from blood. As for subset: CD45RA-negative fraction. The clonotype was recovered from a young man in good health. The chain recombines TRBV7-3 with TRBJ1-1; D is uncertain. In DNA, the CDR3 is TGTGCCAGCAGCTCCACAATCGGGTCTAAAGCTTTCTTT. Encoded protein: CASSSTIGSKAFF. Based on the CDR3 plus reference TRBV7-3 and TRBJ1-1, the full variable domain is GAGVSQTPSNKVTEKGKYVELRCDPISGHTALYWYRQSLGQGPEFLIYFQGTGAADDSGLPNDRFFAVRPEGSVSTLKIQRTERGDSAVYLCASSSTIGSKAFFGQGTRLTVV.